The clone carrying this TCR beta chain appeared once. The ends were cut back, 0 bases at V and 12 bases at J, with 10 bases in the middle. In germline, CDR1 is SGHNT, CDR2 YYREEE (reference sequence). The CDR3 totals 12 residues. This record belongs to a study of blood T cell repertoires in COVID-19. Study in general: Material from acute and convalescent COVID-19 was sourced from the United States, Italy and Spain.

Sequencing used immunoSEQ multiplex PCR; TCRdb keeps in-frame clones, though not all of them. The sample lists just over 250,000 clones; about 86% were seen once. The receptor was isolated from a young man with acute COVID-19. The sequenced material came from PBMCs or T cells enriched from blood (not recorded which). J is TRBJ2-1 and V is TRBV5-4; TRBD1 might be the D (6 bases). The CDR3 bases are TGTGCCAGCAGCTTGGTGGAGACAGGGCAGTTCTTC. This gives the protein CASSLVETGQFF. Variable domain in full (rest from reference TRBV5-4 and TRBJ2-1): ETGVTQSPTHLIKTRGQQVTLRCSSQSGHNTVSWYQQALGQGPQFIFQYYREEENGRGNFPPRFSGLQFPNYSSELNVNALELDDSALYLCASSLVETGQFFGPGTRLTVL.